A single sample is the source of the 25 T cell receptor beta chains below, sequenced in a study of T cells in Graves' hyperthyroidism and ophthalmopathy. What was amplified from RNA transcripts were TCR beta CDR3 regions. HTBI primers drove first-round RT-PCR of the TCR CDR3. MiXCR, applied by TCRdb to the multiplex PCR reads, yields one record per CDR3 protein. Of some 500,000 distinct CDR3 sequences listed, roughly 14% are singletons. Sequenced sample: blood. Receptors originate from a woman between 18 and 29 years old with Graves' hyperthyroidism.

This clonotype appeared many times. The V gene is TRBV27, the J gene TRBJ1-5; possible D gene TRBD1, 5 bases. V dropped 8 bases and J dropped 1 base, with 33 bases sitting between them. The CDR3 totals 21 residues. CDR1 and CDR2 from the germline V gene are MNHEY and SMNVEV (reference sequence). The CDR3 region is CASQSCTSGWGRLGSNQPQHF. Written as DNA, the CDR3 is TGTGCCAGCCAGTCCTGCACATCGGGATGGGGCAGATTAGGGAGCAATCAGCCCCAGCATTTT.

This clonotype has a count of ten or more. The chain carries TRBV19 and TRBJ2-1; 14 nucleotides match TRBD2. Germline V CDR1 and CDR2: LNHDA, SQIVND (reference sequence). This CDR3 contains 15 residues. V was clipped by 5 bases and J by 6 bases; unmatched bases: 3. This CDR3 is CASSGLAGGVNEQFF. The CDR3 DNA reads TGTGCCAGTAGTGGACTAGCGGGAGGTGTCAATGAGCAGTTCTTC. The full variable domain, rest sourced from reference TRBV19 and TRBJ2-1, is DGGITQSPKYLFRKEGQNVTLSCEQNLNHDAMYWYRQDPGQGLRLIYYSQIVNDFQKGDIAEGYSVSREKKESFPLTVTSAQKNPTAFYLCASSGLAGGVNEQFFGPGTRLTVL.

The chain is built from TRBV11-3 and TRBJ2-5; 12 nucleotides align to TRBD1. Trimming at V came to 4 bases and at J to 5 bases, leaving 8 bases not matched to a gene. This CDR3 spans 16 amino acids. Germline V lookup: CDR1 SGHNT, CDR2 YENEEA. This CDR3 reads CASSSPGTGGAETQYF. Here the CDR3 DNA reads TGTGCCAGCAGCTCCCCCGGGACAGGGGGCGCGGAGACCCAGTACTTC.

This clonotype has at least ten counts. The chain couples TRBV3-1 to TRBJ2-3; TRBD1 or TRBD2 may be the D gene (5 bases each). CDR1 LGHDT and CDR2 YNNKEL come from the germline V gene (reference sequence). V shed 1 base and J shed 6 bases, with 20 bases lying between them. The CDR3 is 17 amino acids. This CDR3 reads CASSQGTLRFGMDTQYF. The CDR3 DNA reads as TGTGCCAGCAGCCAAGGGACACTACGCTTCGGGATGGATACGCAGTATTTT.

This clonotype was picked up many times. The rearrangement uses TRBV27 and TRBJ1-5; no reliable D call. V was clipped by 2 bases and J by 2 bases, with 13 bases between them. The CDR3 is made up of 16 amino acids. Per the germline V gene, CDR1 is MNHEY and CDR2 is SMNVEV (reference sequence). Here the CDR3 DNA reads TGTGCCAGCAGTTTAAGAGGTGAATCCGGCAATCAGCCCCAGCATTTT. It encodes CASSLRGESGNQPQHF.

V and J are TRBV19 and TRBJ1-6; TRBD1 agrees at 7 bases. V trimming: 7 bases; J trimming: 3 bases; junction bases outside the gene matches: 3. Germline assignment: CDR1 LNHDA and CDR2 SQIVND (reference sequence). This CDR3 is built from 14 residues. In DNA, the CDR3 is TGTGCCAGTAAAAGGGACAGCTATAATTCACCCCTCCACTTT. It specifies CASKRDSYNSPLHF.

This clonotype turned up a few times. This chain joins TRBV6-5 and TRBJ2-7; 11 bases line up with TRBD2. The V gene end was trimmed by 2 bases and the J gene end by 0 bases; junction bases not matched to a gene: 3. CDR1 is MNHEY, CDR2 SVGAGI, per germline. The CDR3 covers 16 residues. CDR3: CASSYAGLAGSYEQYF. The CDR3 DNA follows: TGTGCCAGCAGTTACGCTGGACTAGCGGGCTCCTACGAGCAGTACTTC.

This clonotype was detected many times. The CDR3 reads CASSFPPSEQYV. The CDR3 bases are TGTGCCAGCAGCTTCCCACCCTCCGAGCAGTACGTC. The V call is TRBV7-2, the J call TRBJ2-7; D uncertain. The V and J ends lost 3 bases and 6 bases respectively, with 9 bases between them. The CDR3 is 12 residues long. The germline V gene encodes CDR1 SGHTA and CDR2 FQGNSA.

In regard to this clonotype: A much larger clone sits a single nucleotide away, making a read error possible. This CDR3 reads CARSLARTSGQETQYF. CDR3 coding DNA: TGTGCCAGGAGCTTGGCCAGGACTAGCGGGCAAGAGACCCAGTACTTC. This chain connects TRBV5-5 to TRBJ2-5; 11 nucleotides align to TRBD2. This CDR3 region has 16 residues. Germline-derived CDR1 and CDR2 are SGHKS and YYEKEE (reference sequence).

There are many counts of this clonotype. The CDR3 loop is CASNSGSTSGANVLTF. DNA for the CDR3: TGTGCCAGCAACTCAGGGAGCACCTCTGGGGCCAACGTCCTGACTTTC. V usage is TRBV11-2 and J usage is TRBJ2-6; D is tentatively TRBD1 or TRBD2 (5 bases each). With 7 bases removed from V and 0 bases from J, the gap between germline ends came to 13 bases. CDR3 size: 16 residues. Germline assignment: CDR1 SGHAT and CDR2 FQNNGV.

This clonotype was seen a few times. V and J are TRBV5-5 and TRBJ1-4; D not certain. The germline CDR1 and CDR2 sequences are SGHKS and YYEKEE (reference sequence). The CDR3 runs 17 residues. V lost 4 bases and J 0 bases, leaving 16 bases between the germline ends. The CDR3 nucleotides are TGTGCCAGCAGCCCGAGGGCAACAGCTGCAACTAATGAAAAACTGTTTTTT. It translates to CASSPRATAATNEKLFF.

There are many counts of this clonotype. The V and J genes are TRBV20-1 and TRBJ2-1; 7 bases fit TRBD2. In germline, CDR1 is DFQATT, CDR2 SNEGSKA (reference sequence). This CDR3 is built from 15 residues. J gave up 1 base and V 8 bases, and 11 bases lay outside the gene matches. The CDR3 region is CSLGWASGSYNEQFF. The DNA of the CDR3 is TGCAGTCTCGGGTGGGCTAGCGGTTCCTACAATGAGCAGTTCTTC.

This clonotype has at least ten counts. The chain recombines TRBV20-1 with TRBJ1-1; 9 bases are a match to TRBD1. Trimming at V came to 5 bases and at J to 5 bases, leaving 9 bases not matched to a gene. Germline CDR1 and CDR2: DFQATT and SNEGSKA (reference sequence). The length of the CDR3 is 14 residues. The CDR3 reads CSARSQGARTEAFF. Here the CDR3 DNA reads TGCAGTGCTCGGTCACAGGGGGCGAGGACTGAAGCTTTCTTT.

Points on this clonotype: This could be a read error, since a much larger clone is one nucleotide away. This chain joins TRBV6-1 and TRBJ2-7; D might be TRBD1 (6 bases). V lost 11 bases to trimming and J lost 2 bases, with 19 bases between them. This CDR3 comprises 14 residues. CDR1 is MNHNS and CDR2 is SASEGT in the germline V gene. The CDR3 spells CADVPGTPTYEQYV. CDR3 sequence (DNA): TGTGCCGATGTACCCGGGACACCCACCTACGAGCAGTACGTC.

The chain combines TRBV11-2 with TRBJ2-5; D unresolved. The CDR3 contains 13 residues. Germline lookup yields CDR1 SGHAT and CDR2 FQNNGV. V was trimmed by 1 base and J by 1 base, leaving 4 bases between them. The CDR3 region is CASSLVVQETQYF. The CDR3 region has the DNA TGTGCCAGCAGCTTAGTCGTCCAAGAGACCCAGTACTTC.

As for this clonotype: The junction departs from germline at one end; a sequencing error may be responsible. V gene TRBV4-1 combines with J gene TRBJ1-2; D is perhaps TRBD1 (5 bases). Germline values: CDR1 MGHRA, CDR2 YSYEKL. This CDR3 is built from 15 residues. DNA for the CDR3: TGCGCCAGCATCCAAGGGAAAGCAGGGATCTATGGCTACACCTTC. This encodes CASIQGKAGIYGYTF.

This clonotype was counted at least ten times. This chain joins TRBV24-1 and TRBJ2-1, with TRBD2 matching over 9 bases. The CDR3 covers 17 residues. Germline assignment: CDR1 KGHDR and CDR2 SFDVKD. V dropped 2 bases and J dropped 1; count of bases not matched to a gene: 5. Written as DNA, the CDR3 is TGTGCCACCAGTGATTCGGGCGGGAGGGGGTCCTACAATGAGCAGTTCTTC. Translation: CATSDSGGRGSYNEQFF.

This clonotype has more than one count but fewer than ten. V gene TRBV10-3 combines with J gene TRBJ2-1; 8 bases align to TRBD2. CDR1 ENHRY and CDR2 SYGVKD come from the germline V gene. This CDR3 has 14 amino acids. Trimming removed 2 bases from V and 10 bases from J; junction bases left unmatched: 7. The CDR3 spells CAISEGLAGPEQFF. In nucleotides, the CDR3 is TGTGCCATCAGTGAGGGGCTAGCGGGTCCCGAGCAGTTCTTC.

This clonotype was found many times. The gene calls are TRBV12-3 or TRBV12-4 and TRBJ2-5; D is perhaps TRBD2 (5 bases). The ends were cut back, 8 bases at V and 3 bases at J, with 16 bases in the middle. The CDR3 totals 14 residues. The CDR3 DNA reads as TGTGCCAGCGCCCCACCCGGGCGGGAAGAGACCCAGTACTTC. It yields the protein CASAPPGREETQYF.

This clonotype was counted many times. This chain connects TRBV20-1 to TRBJ1-1; D gene uncertain. This CDR3 is 11 amino acids long. The V gene's germline CDR1 is DFQATT and CDR2 SNEGSKA (reference sequence). Trimming left V 5 bases short and J 5 bases short, with 9 bases between. In DNA form, the CDR3 reads TGCAGTGCTGCCGGAGGGACTGAAGCTTTCTTT. Encoded protein: CSAAGGTEAFF.

This clonotype was seen a few times. The chain is built from TRBV19 and TRBJ2-1; 7 nucleotides match TRBD2. Unmatched junction bases numbered 10, after V lost 7 bases and J lost 1 base. CDR3 length equals 16 residues. Per germline, CDR1 LNHDA and CDR2 SQIVND (reference sequence). Here the CDR3 DNA reads TGTGCCAGTACCGCCCGGGAAGCGGGGTCCTACAATGAGCAGTTCTTC. Protein product: CASTAREAGSYNEQFF.

For this clonotype: A read error may explain this, as a much larger clone is one base away. This chain links TRBV10-3 with TRBJ2-1, with 8 nucleotides matching TRBD2. Germline values: CDR1 ENHRY, CDR2 SYGVKD. The CDR3 consists of 15 residues. The V segment lost 0 bases and the J segment 3 bases; nucleotides outside the gene matches: 1. The CDR3 reads CAISESSGGYNEQFF. CDR3 nucleotide sequence: TGTGCCATCAGTGAGTCGAGCGGGGGCTACAATGAGCAGTTCTTC.

This clonotype showed up many times. The CDR3 DNA follows: TGTGCCAGCAGCTTAGTGTGGGGCGAGACCCAGTACTTC. This sequence encodes CASSLVWGETQYF. The chain joins TRBV11-1 to TRBJ2-5; the D gene is possibly TRBD1 (5 bases). Germline V gives CDR1 SGHAT, CDR2 FQDESV (reference sequence). The CDR3 runs to 13 residues. Deletions cut 1 base from V and 5 bases from J, with 8 bases between.

V usage is TRBV4-1 and J usage is TRBJ2-3; 12 bases line up with TRBD2. From germline, CDR1 is MGHRA and CDR2 YSYEKL. V was clipped by 0 bases and J by 0 bases; unmatched bases: 16. The CDR3 has 22 residues. CDR3 in DNA: TGCGCCAGCAGCCAAGATACTAGCGGGAGGTCCCGCCTATTCTCGAGCACAGATACGCAGTATTTT. Residues: CASSQDTSGRSRLFSSTDTQYF.

This clonotype appeared many times. The J gene is TRBJ2-1, the V gene TRBV24-1; D possibly corresponds to TRBD2 (5 bases). The V end was cut by 8 bases, the J end by 0 bases, with 7 bases between. Per germline, CDR1 KGHDR and CDR2 SFDVKD. CDR3 length: 13 amino acids. The CDR3 is CATTSGSYNEQFF. The CDR3 DNA sequence: TGTGCCACCACCAGCGGCTCCTACAATGAGCAGTTCTTC.